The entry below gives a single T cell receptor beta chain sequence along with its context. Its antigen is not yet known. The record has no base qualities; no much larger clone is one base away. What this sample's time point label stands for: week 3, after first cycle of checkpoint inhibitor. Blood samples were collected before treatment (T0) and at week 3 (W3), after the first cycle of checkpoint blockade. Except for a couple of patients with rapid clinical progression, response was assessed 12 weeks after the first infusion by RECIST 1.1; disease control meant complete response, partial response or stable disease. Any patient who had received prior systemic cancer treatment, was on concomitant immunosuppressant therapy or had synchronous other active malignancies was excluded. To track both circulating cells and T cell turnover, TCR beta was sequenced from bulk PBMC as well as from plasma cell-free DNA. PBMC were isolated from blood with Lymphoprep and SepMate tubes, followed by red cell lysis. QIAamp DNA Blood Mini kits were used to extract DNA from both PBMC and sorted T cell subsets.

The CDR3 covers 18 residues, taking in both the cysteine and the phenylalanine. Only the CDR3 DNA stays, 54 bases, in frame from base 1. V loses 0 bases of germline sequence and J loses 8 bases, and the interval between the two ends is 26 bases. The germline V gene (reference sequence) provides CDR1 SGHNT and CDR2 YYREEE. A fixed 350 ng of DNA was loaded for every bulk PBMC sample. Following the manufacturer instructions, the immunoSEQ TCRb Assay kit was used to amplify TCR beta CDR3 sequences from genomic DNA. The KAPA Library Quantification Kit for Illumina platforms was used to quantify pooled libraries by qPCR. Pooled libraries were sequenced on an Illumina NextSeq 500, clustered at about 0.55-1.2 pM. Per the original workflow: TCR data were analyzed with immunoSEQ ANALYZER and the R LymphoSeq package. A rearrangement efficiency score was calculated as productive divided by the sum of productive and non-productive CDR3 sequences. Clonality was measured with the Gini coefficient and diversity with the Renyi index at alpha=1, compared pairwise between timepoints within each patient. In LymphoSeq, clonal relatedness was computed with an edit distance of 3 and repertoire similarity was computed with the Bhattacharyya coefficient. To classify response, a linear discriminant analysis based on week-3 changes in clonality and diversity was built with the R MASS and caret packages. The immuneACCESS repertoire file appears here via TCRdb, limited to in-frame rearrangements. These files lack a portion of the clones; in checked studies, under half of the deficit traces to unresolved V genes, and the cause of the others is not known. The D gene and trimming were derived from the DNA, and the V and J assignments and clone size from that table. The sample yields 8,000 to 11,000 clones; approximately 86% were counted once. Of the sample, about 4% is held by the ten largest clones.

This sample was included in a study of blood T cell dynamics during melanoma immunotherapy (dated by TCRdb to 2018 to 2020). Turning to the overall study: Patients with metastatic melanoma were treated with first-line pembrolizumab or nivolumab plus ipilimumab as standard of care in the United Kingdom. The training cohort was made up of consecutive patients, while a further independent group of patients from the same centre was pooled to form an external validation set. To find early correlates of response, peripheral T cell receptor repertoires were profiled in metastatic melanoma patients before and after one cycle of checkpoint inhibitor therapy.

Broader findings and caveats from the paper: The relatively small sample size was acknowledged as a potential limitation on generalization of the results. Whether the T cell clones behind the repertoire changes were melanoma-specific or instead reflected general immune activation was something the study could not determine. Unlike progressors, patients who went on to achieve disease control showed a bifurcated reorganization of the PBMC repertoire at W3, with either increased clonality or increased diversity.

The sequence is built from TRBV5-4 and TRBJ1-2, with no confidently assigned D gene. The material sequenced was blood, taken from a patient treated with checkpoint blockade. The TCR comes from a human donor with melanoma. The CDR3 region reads CASSLEVSRGPAERGYTF. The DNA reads TGTGCCAGCAGCTTGGAGGTATCAAGAGGGCCGGCTGAAAGGGGCTACACCTTC.